This TCR beta chain came from a study of beta chain features in type 1 diabetes. Study-wide context: Across the samples, around 110,000,000 sorted cells were examined in total. Study-level points and caveats: There was a moderate but significant shortening of TCRB CDR3s in all four CD4+ subsets of Type 1 diabetes patients.

All of the isolated RNA was reverse transcribed, so expressed TCRB transcripts were sequenced. TCRdb's table, derived via immunoSEQ multiplex PCR, lists solely in-frame clones and lacks some. The profile shows 100,000 to 150,000 clones, around 9% of them singletons. With respect to this clone: The antigen is not known. Other nucleotide sequences from this sample produce the same CDR3.

The ends lost 0 bases at V and 2 bases at J; junction bases unmatched: 1. The CDR3 covers 14 residues. Per the germline V gene, CDR1 is MNHNY and CDR2 is SVGAGI (reference sequence). The rearrangement links TRBV6-6 to TRBJ2-7; 7 nucleotides line up with TRBD1. Sequenced: central memory CD4+ T cells from blood. This sequence originates from a young man with type 1 diabetes. The CDR3 loop reads CASSYSTGTYEQYF. CDR3 bases: TGTGCCAGCAGTTACTCGACAGGGACCTACGAGCAGTACTTC.